These 29 T cell receptor beta chains originate from one sample sequenced in a study of low-dose radiotherapy and immunotherapy resistance in tumors. Covering alpha and beta chains, TRAV- and TRBV-specific primers were used for the first-strand cDNA. TCR amplification ran roughly 20 PCR cycles using constant-region and V-primer adapter primers. TCRdb re-derived calls from the reads in MiXCR, one entry per CDR3 protein. Of around 80,000 distinct CDR3 sequences in the sample, 17% were seen once. Documented time point: after trial treatment. Described treatment: LDRT plus nivolumab, ipilimumab, low-dose cyclophosphamide and aspirin (RACIN trial). The specimen comprised PBMCs, sampled after low-dose radiotherapy plus immunotherapy. The receptors were sampled from a male donor with prostate cancer.

This clonotype was recorded at least ten times. The chain is built from TRBV7-8 and TRBJ2-3; D unresolved. The V end lost 0 bases, the J end lost 0 bases, and 7 bases lay between the germline ends. The germline CDR1 and CDR2 sequences are SGHVS and FQNEAQ. The CDR3 is 15 residues long. The CDR3 spells CASSLAQRSTDTQYF. The CDR3 DNA sequence: TGTGCCAGCAGCTTAGCCCAGCGTAGCACAGATACGCAGTATTTT.

This clonotype was found once. This likely stems from a read error, as it lies one base from a far larger clone. The rearrangement links TRBV27 to TRBJ1-5; TRBD1 matches 10 bases. The tail of the sequence fits TRBJ2-3 better, so the J call may be wrong. Germline-derived CDR1 and CDR2 are MNHEY and SMNVEV (reference sequence). This CDR3 is 15 amino acids long. DNA for the CDR3: TGTGCCAGCAGCAAGGACAGGGGGAGAAATCAGCCCCAGTATTTT. Protein: CASSKDRGRNQPQYF.

This clonotype was detected ten times or more. V gene TRBV7-8 combines with J gene TRBJ2-4; D might be TRBD1 (6 bases). Germline V CDR1 and CDR2: SGHVS, FQNEAQ. Trimming removed 5 bases from V and 8 bases from J, with 22 bases in between. The CDR3 contains 16 residues. The CDR3, as DNA: TGTGCCAGCAGCCCAATACAGGGTTTGATGGGAGACATTCAGTACTTC. This translates into CASSPIQGLMGDIQYF.

In its sample, this clonotype was seen many times. The rearrangement joins TRBV4-3 to TRBJ2-1, with TRBD2 matching 12 bases. CDR1 and CDR2 (germline): LGHNA, YSLEER. The ends lost 1 base at V and 6 bases at J; junction bases unmatched: 4. CDR3 length: 16 amino acids. CDR3 bases: TGCGCCAGCAGCCAAGCTAGCGGGGGGGGGTCCAATGAGCAGTTCTTC. Its translation is CASSQASGGGSNEQFF.

This clonotype was observed at least ten times. This chain links TRBV18 with TRBJ2-3, with D unclear. V lost 2 bases, J lost 4 bases, and 7 bases lay in between. The CDR3 runs to 13 residues. The V gene's germline CDR1 is KGHSH and CDR2 LQKENI. The CDR3 spells CASSPIEADTQYF. The CDR3 DNA is TGTGCCAGCTCACCAATTGAGGCAGATACGCAGTATTTT.

This clonotype was observed many times. The CDR3 sequence is CASSLTSGTTEQFF. CDR3 bases: TGTGCCAGCAGTCTAACCTCCGGGACAACTGAGCAGTTCTTC. The rearrangement uses TRBV28 and TRBJ2-1, with D possibly matching TRBD1 (6 bases). The CDR3 has 14 amino acids. The ends were cut back, 5 bases at V and 9 bases at J, with 17 bases in the middle. CDR1 is MDHEN, CDR2 SYDVKM, per germline.

In its sample, this clonotype was seen many times. The chain employs TRBV27 and TRBJ1-4, with a tentative D call TRBD1 (6 bases). The CDR3 contains 14 residues. Germline assignment: CDR1 MNHEY and CDR2 SMNVEV (reference sequence). V lost 2 bases and J lost 7, with 11 bases in between. CDR3 amino acids: CASSLQGLGEKLFF. The DNA for the CDR3 is TGTGCCAGCAGTTTACAGGGGTTAGGTGAAAAACTGTTTTTT.

Only a few counts were recorded for this clonotype. This chain links TRBV28 with TRBJ1-5, with TRBD1 identical over 8 bases. The CDR3 length is 18 residues. Germline V gene sequence: CDR1 MDHEN, CDR2 SYDVKM. With V trimmed by 7 bases and J by 0 bases, 14 bases remained unmatched. CDR3 in amino acids: CASNPLPGTGYSNQPQHF. The CDR3, as DNA: TGTGCCAGCAACCCACTCCCCGGGACAGGTTATAGCAATCAGCCCCAGCATTTT.

This clonotype was observed many times. The rearrangement uses TRBV6-1 and TRBJ2-3; TRBD1 aligns across 8 bases. Germline loops: CDR1 MNHNS, CDR2 SASEGT. With V trimmed by 6 bases and J by 6 bases, 8 bases remained unmatched. The CDR3 extends over 14 amino acids. The CDR3 DNA reads as TGTGCCAGCAGCAGGGACAGGCTGGCGGATACGCAGTATTTT. Amino acid sequence: CASSRDRLADTQYF.

The chain has TRBV10-3 and TRBJ2-7; D remains unclear. The CDR3 runs to 14 residues. V dropped 0 bases and J dropped 1 base, with 7 bases sitting between them. Germline CDR1 ENHRY, CDR2 SYGVKD. The DNA for the CDR3 is TGTGCCATCAGTGAGTCGCATACTTCCTACGAGCAGTACTTC. Amino acid sequence: CAISESHTSYEQYF.

This clonotype has a count of ten or more. The chain employs TRBV28 and TRBJ1-2, with 7 bases matching TRBD1. The length of the CDR3 is 13 residues. The V gene's germline CDR1 is MDHEN and CDR2 SYDVKM. V gave up 7 bases and J gave up 5 bases; unmatched junction bases: 7. CDR3 loop: CASNIQGQYGYTF. CDR3 in DNA: TGTGCCAGCAACATACAGGGGCAGTATGGCTACACCTTC.

This clonotype was seen repeatedly, ten times or more. The rearrangement uses TRBV29-1 and TRBJ1-2; D call uncertain. The V gene lost 0 bases and the J gene lost 7 bases, with 9 bases spanning the gap. The germline V gene has CDR1 SQVTM and CDR2 ANQGSEA. The CDR3 has 12 amino acids. For the CDR3, the DNA is TGCAGCGTTGAAGACTCTCTCCGTGGCTACACCTTC. Translation: CSVEDSLRGYTF.

This clonotype was seen a few times. The chain couples TRBV20-1 to TRBJ1-1; TRBD1 matches at 8 bases. V was clipped by 0 bases and J by 4 bases; unmatched bases: 10. This CDR3 has 16 amino acids. CDR1 and CDR2 (germline): DFQATT, SNEGSKA (reference sequence). Written as DNA, the CDR3 is TGCAGTGCTAGAGATCGTGGGAAAACAGGGGGCACTGAAGCTTTCTTT. This encodes CSARDRGKTGGTEAFF.

This clonotype was found many times. This rearrangement joins TRBV10-3 to TRBJ2-7; TRBD2 might be the D (6 bases). V was clipped by 1 base and J by 0 bases, with 16 bases between them. The CDR3 is 17 amino acids. CDR1 ENHRY and CDR2 SYGVKD come from the germline V gene. Here the CDR3 DNA reads TGTGCCATCAGTGAGTTAGGCGTAGCGGCGAGCTCCTACGAGCAGTACTTC. Amino acids: CAISELGVAASSYEQYF.

The V gene is TRBV2, the J gene TRBJ2-7; 10 positions agree with TRBD2. Germline CDR1 SNHLY, CDR2 FYNNEI. V shed 4 bases, J shed 2 bases, and the junction held 8 bases outside the gene matches. The CDR3 consists of 16 residues. The CDR3 region is CASSAETSGPTYEQYF. For the CDR3, the DNA is TGTGCCAGCAGTGCTGAGACTAGCGGGCCAACCTACGAGCAGTACTTC.

Ten or more counts support this clonotype. The chain couples TRBV19 to TRBJ1-5; D ambiguous. The germline gives CDR1 LNHDA, CDR2 SQIVND (reference sequence). This CDR3 spans 17 amino acids. The V end was cut by 7 bases, the J end by 3 bases, with 22 bases between. CDR3 DNA sequence: TGTGCCAGTACCCTAAGCGAAACTAGGCTTTACAATCAGCCCCAGCATTTT. Residues: CASTLSETRLYNQPQHF. Variable domain in full (rest from reference TRBV19 and TRBJ1-5): DGGITQSPKYLFRKEGQNVTLSCEQNLNHDAMYWYRQDPGQGLRLIYYSQIVNDFQKGDIAEGYSVSREKKESFPLTVTSAQKNPTAFYLCASTLSETRLYNQPQHFGDGTRLSIL.

This clonotype was seen repeatedly, ten times or more. The chain recombines TRBV28 with TRBJ2-7, with TRBD1 as a possible D gene (6 bases). This CDR3 spans 15 amino acids. V lost 3 bases and J 0 bases, leaving 12 bases between the germline ends. CDR1 MDHEN and CDR2 SYDVKM come from the germline V gene. This CDR3 reads CASSFGQTSSYEQYF. The CDR3 DNA reads as TGTGCCAGCAGTTTCGGACAGACAAGCTCCTACGAGCAGTACTTC.

This clonotype was counted at least ten times. V and J are TRBV9 and TRBJ2-5, with D maybe TRBD2 (6 bases). The germline CDR1 and CDR2 sequences are SGDLS and YYNGEE. V lost 4 bases and J 0 bases, leaving 10 bases between the germline ends. The CDR3 has 14 residues. The CDR3 DNA is TGTGCCAGCAGCCATCGGGACTACCAAGAGACCCAGTACTTC. Protein product: CASSHRDYQETQYF. Full variable domain (remainder filled in from reference TRBV9 and TRBJ2-5): DSGVTQTPKHLITATGQRVTLRCSPRSGDLSVYWYQQSLDQGLQFLIQYYNGEERAKGNILERFSAQQFPDLHSELNLSSLELGDSALYFCASSHRDYQETQYFGPGTRLLVL.

This clonotype was seen ten or more times. V is TRBV20-1 and J is TRBJ2-7; 8 nucleotides match TRBD1. The CDR3 runs 12 residues. CDR1 is DFQATT, CDR2 SNEGSKA, per germline (reference sequence). V shed 3 bases, J shed 3 bases, and the junction held 1 base outside the gene matches. CDR3 sequence reads: CSARTGDYEQYF. The CDR3 nucleotides are TGCAGTGCTAGGACAGGGGACTACGAGCAGTACTTC.

This clonotype was observed at least ten times. This rearrangement joins TRBV2 to TRBJ2-3; 9 bases match TRBD2. The V segment lost 8 bases and the J segment 3 bases; nucleotides outside the gene matches: 9. CDR1 SNHLY and CDR2 FYNNEI come from the germline V gene. The CDR3 has 15 residues. The CDR3 DNA is TGTGCCAGCCGAGACACTAGCGGGTTAACAGATACGCAGTATTTT. Translation gives CASRDTSGLTDTQYF.

This clonotype was detected ten times or more. This chain links TRBV4-1 with TRBJ2-1, with TRBD2 matching 8 bases. This CDR3 region has 15 residues. CDR1 and CDR2 (germline): MGHRA, YSYEKL. V was pared by 5 bases and J by 0 bases, with 3 bases of the junction left unmatched. The CDR3: CASSVSGSSYNEQFF. DNA for the CDR3: TGCGCCAGCAGCGTAAGCGGGAGCTCCTACAATGAGCAGTTCTTC.

This clonotype showed up many times. The chain recombines TRBV7-2 with TRBJ2-7; D could derive from TRBD1 or TRBD2 (5 bases each). CDR3 length equals 14 residues. V dropped 5 bases and J dropped 2 bases, with 13 bases sitting between them. Germline CDR1 and CDR2: SGHTA and FQGNSA. CDR3 nucleotide sequence: TGTGCCAGCAGCGCGTTCCGGGGCGCCTACGAGCAGTACTTC. Translated, it gives CASSAFRGAYEQYF.

This clonotype was recorded many times. The chain joins TRBV18 to TRBJ2-3, with TRBD2 identical over 7 bases. The ends lost 0 bases at V and 4 bases at J; junction bases unmatched: 7. The CDR3 sequence is 16 residues long. CDR1 is KGHSH, CDR2 LQKENI, per germline. The CDR3 region has the DNA TGTGCCAGCTCACCACCGGGGGGGATAGCAGCAGATACGCAGTATTTT. This gives the protein CASSPPGGIAADTQYF.

Notes on this clonotype: Since a far larger clone is one base different, this is likely a read error. The chain employs TRBV12-3 or TRBV12-4 and TRBJ2-1; no clear D. The CDR3 consists of 15 residues. Trimming took 5 bases from V and 13 from J, leaving 24 bases between them. CDR3 protein: CASSSPLLVQETQFF. CDR3 DNA: TGTGCCAGCAGTAGTCCTCTGTTGGTGCAAGAGACCCAGTTCTTC.

This clonotype was counted many times. The chain employs TRBV28 and TRBJ1-1, with D hard to call. CDR1 and CDR2 (germline): MDHEN, SYDVKM. CDR3 length: 12 amino acids. V shed 7 bases and J shed 5 bases, with 11 bases lying between them. CDR3 bases: TGTGCCAGCAACAGCGGGCAGACTGAAGCTTTCTTT. It specifies CASNSGQTEAFF.

Ten or more counts support this clonotype. The genes are TRBV12-3 or TRBV12-4 and TRBJ2-7, with D unclear. V lost 3 bases to trimming and J lost 3 bases, with 9 bases between them. This CDR3 is built from 13 residues. The CDR3 bases are TGTGCCAGCAGTTTCCCATCCCTCTACGAGCAGTACTTC. Amino acids: CASSFPSLYEQYF.

This clonotype has a count of ten or more. V gene TRBV19 combines with J gene TRBJ2-3; D perhaps matches TRBD1 (6 bases). Trimming took 3 bases from V and 1 from J, leaving 11 bases between them. The CDR3 runs to 15 residues. CDR1 is LNHDA, CDR2 SQIVND, per germline (reference sequence). The CDR3 spells CASSIGGQRTDTQYF. DNA for the CDR3: TGTGCCAGTAGTATTGGTGGACAGCGCACAGATACGCAGTATTTT.

Many counts were recorded for this clonotype. This chain connects TRBV25-1 to TRBJ2-1; 12 positions agree with TRBD2. V lost 3 bases to trimming and J lost 9 bases; unmatched junction nucleotides: 9. The germline V gene encodes CDR1 MGHDK and CDR2 SYGVNS. The CDR3 contains 16 residues. This CDR3 is CASSDRLAGALSEQFF. The CDR3 nucleotides are TGTGCCAGCAGTGATAGACTAGCGGGAGCTCTCAGTGAGCAGTTCTTC.

This clonotype has a count of ten or more. The rearrangement links TRBV12-3 or TRBV12-4 to TRBJ2-2; D call uncertain. The CDR3 has 14 amino acids. Trimming pared 3 bases from V and 2 bases from J, leaving 7 bases between. Here the CDR3 reads CASSLLLNTGELFF. DNA of the CDR3: TGTGCCAGCAGTTTGCTACTTAACACCGGGGAGCTGTTTTTT.